These T cell receptor beta chains were read from a single sample in a study of shared clonotypes between healthy human individuals. Libraries were prepared by immunoSEQ multiplex PCR; TCRdb keeps only in-frame clonotypes and omits some of them. Of millions of clones listed, about 92% are singletons. The specimen sequenced was naive CD4+ T cells sorted from blood. The receptors originated from a man between 18 and 29 years old in good health. CDR3s leave out the opening cysteine and the closing phenylalanine or tryptophan. Size tells how often a clone was seen (once, few, many) or the class of an expanded clone, and some rows leave it out.

j_gene | abundance | v_gene | CDR3aa
TRBJ2-7 | once | TRBV30 | AWTQKGNEQY
TRBJ2-3 | NA | TRBV10-3 | ATRRDLGGAGSTDTQY
TRBJ1-6 | NA | TRBV30 | AWGTVNSPLH
TRBJ1-3 | once | TRBV5-1 | ASSLGTGQGNTIY
TRBJ2-1 | NA | TRBV9 | ASSPASGRVNEQF
TRBJ1-2 | NA | TRBV27 | ASSLLQRIGGYT
TRBJ2-1 | NA | TRBV5-1 | ASSLIGTYYNEQF
TRBJ2-7 | NA | TRBV14 | ASSQDSSGSSYEQY
TRBJ1-5 | NA | TRBV4-1 | ASSPRGQGVNQPQH
TRBJ2-1 | NA | TRBV11-2 | ASSPRGQKVSEQF
TRBJ2-7 | NA | TRBV27 | ASSLALSYEQY
TRBJ1-5 | NA | TRBV18 | ASSPGTESNQPQH
TRBJ1-5 | few | TRBV4-1 | ASSQEGSSNQPQH
TRBJ2-1 | NA | TRBV9 | ASSRGSGGSYNEQF
TRBJ2-6 | NA | TRBV5-1 | ASSERSSGANVLT
TRBJ2-3 | NA | TRBV19 | ASSPKLVRDTDTQY
TRBJ1-6 | NA | TRBV19 | ASTREGAFSYNSPLH
TRBJ1-5 | NA | TRBV10-3 | AISESPGNQPQH
TRBJ2-5 | NA | TRBV4-3 | ASSPAGGQETQY
TRBJ1-2 | once | TRBV6-5 | ASGEGQSYGYT
TRBJ2-2 | NA | TRBV2 | AGRQGASGELF
TRBJ2-3 | NA | TRBV30 | AWRSNPQGARSTQY
TRBJ1-3 | NA | TRBV7-2 | ASRNGGGSGNTIY
TRBJ1-1 | once | TRBV19 | ASSMGRDTEAF
TRBJ2-7 | NA | TRBV10-3 | AIGTGGSYEQY
TRBJ2-5 | once | TRBV7-9 | ASSSWTIQETQY
TRBJ2-2 | NA | TRBV7-9 | ASSPRPGLGGELF
TRBJ2-1 | NA | TRBV10-3 | ATDRGLLDNEQF
TRBJ1-1 | NA | TRBV5-1 | ASSLGAGGAGTEAF
TRBJ1-6 | NA | TRBV6-4 | ASSDQFGSPLH
TRBJ1-6 | NA | TRBV6-5 | ASSYGAGGDSPLH
TRBJ2-1 | NA | TRBV4-3 | ASSQDYSRGPYNEQF
TRBJ1-4 | NA | TRBV5-1 | ASSSTGGTNEKLF
TRBJ2-5 | NA | TRBV7-2 | ASALNGRETQY
TRBJ2-1 | NA | TRBV9 | ASSTSGTSGSYEQF
TRBJ1-4 | NA | TRBV27 | ASSLQGDEKLF
TRBJ2-7 | NA | TRBV4-1 | ASSQGSSTSVYEQY
TRBJ2-3 | NA | TRBV27 | ASSLLAGATDTQY
TRBJ1-5 | few | TRBV6-1 | ASSLNQPQH
TRBJ2-7 | NA | TRBV6-7 | ASSYPPGGRRLTYEQY
TRBJ2-1 | once | TRBV7-3 | ASSDPGQGYNEQF
TRBJ1-5 | once | TRBV7-2 | ASSKETNQPQH
TRBJ2-1 | NA | TRBV7-9 | ASRPSGTSGVNEQF
TRBJ2-2 | NA | TRBV10-3 | AISELDRDTGELF
TRBJ2-5 | NA | TRBV21-1 | ASSKSSGTGGGETQY
NA | NA | TRBV4-1 | ASSPWDSQSSYEQY
TRBJ2-1 | NA | TRBV5-1 | ASSFSTNPLGEQF
TRBJ1-2 | NA | TRBV2 | ASSETRTGRFYGYT
TRBJ1-1 | NA | TRBV19 | ASSPGTGTSGAF
TRBJ1-2 | NA | TRBV29-1 | SGSRINYGYT
TRBJ2-3 | once | TRBV7-6 | ASSPRGGEVDTQY
TRBJ2-1 | NA | TRBV7-6 | ASSPLAGLYNEQF
TRBJ2-6 | NA | TRBV7-2 | ASSFPGTGGSGANVLT
TRBJ2-1 | NA | TRBV11-2 | ASSPGGSYNEQF
TRBJ2-7 | once | TRBV7-9 | ASSPGRAILSYEQY